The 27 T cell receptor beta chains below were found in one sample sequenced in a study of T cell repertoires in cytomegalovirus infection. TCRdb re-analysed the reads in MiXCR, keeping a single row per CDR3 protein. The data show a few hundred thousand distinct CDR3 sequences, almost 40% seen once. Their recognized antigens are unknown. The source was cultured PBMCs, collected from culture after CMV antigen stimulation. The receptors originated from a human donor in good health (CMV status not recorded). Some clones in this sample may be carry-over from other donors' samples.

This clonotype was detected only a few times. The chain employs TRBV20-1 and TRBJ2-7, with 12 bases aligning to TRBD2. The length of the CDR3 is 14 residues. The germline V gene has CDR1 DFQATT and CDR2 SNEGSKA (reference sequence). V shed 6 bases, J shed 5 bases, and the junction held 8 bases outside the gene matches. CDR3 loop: CSAGKLAGGHEQYF. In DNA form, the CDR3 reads TGCAGTGCGGGAAAACTAGCGGGAGGCCACGAGCAGTACTTC.

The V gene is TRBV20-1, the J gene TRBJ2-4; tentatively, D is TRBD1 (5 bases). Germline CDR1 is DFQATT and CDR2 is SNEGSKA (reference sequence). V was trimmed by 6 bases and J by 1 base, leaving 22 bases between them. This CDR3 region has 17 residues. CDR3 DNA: TGCAGTGCCCCAGGGCAAAGGGGTGAAGACGCCAAAAACATTCAGTACTTC. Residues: CSAPGQRGEDAKNIQYF.

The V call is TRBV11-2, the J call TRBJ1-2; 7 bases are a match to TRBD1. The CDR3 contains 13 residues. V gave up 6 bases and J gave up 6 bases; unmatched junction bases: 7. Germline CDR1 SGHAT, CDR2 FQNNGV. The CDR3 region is CASSQRTGDGYTF. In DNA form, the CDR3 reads TGTGCCAGCAGTCAACGGACAGGCGATGGCTACACCTTC.

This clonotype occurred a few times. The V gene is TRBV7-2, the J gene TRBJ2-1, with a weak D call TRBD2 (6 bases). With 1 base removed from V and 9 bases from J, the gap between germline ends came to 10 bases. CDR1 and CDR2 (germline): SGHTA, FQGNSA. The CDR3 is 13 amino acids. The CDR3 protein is CASSLGPGVEQFF. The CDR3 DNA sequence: TGTGCCAGCAGCTTAGGTCCGGGGGTTGAGCAGTTCTTC.

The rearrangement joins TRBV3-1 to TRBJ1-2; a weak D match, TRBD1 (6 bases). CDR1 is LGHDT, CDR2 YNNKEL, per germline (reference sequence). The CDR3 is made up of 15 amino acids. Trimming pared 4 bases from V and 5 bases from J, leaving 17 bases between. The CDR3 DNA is TGTGCCAGCAGCCCTCGAAGGGGGGCAGTTTATGGCTACACCTTC. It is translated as CASSPRRGAVYGYTF.

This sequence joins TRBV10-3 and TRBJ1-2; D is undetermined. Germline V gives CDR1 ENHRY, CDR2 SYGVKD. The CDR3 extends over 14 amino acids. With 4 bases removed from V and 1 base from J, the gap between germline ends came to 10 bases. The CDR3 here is CAISGTANNYGYTF. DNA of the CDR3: TGTGCCATCAGTGGTACAGCGAATAACTATGGCTACACCTTC.

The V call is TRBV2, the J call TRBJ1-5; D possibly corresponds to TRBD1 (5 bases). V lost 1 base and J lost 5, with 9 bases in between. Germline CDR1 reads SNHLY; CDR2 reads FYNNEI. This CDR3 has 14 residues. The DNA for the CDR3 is TGTGCCAGCAGTGAAGAAGGGGCCGATCAGCCCCAGCATTTT. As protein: CASSEEGADQPQHF.

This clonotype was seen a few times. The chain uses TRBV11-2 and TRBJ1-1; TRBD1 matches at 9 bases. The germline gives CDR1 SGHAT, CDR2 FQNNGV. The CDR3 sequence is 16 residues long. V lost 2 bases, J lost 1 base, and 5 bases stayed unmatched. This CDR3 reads CASSLKGTGRNTEAFF. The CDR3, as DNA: TGTGCCAGCAGCTTAAAAGGGACAGGGCGGAACACTGAAGCTTTCTTT.

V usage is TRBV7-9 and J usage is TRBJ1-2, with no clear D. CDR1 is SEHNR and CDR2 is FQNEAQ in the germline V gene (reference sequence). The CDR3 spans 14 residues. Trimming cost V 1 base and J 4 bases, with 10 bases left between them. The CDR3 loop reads CASSLDRTSYGYTF. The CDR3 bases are TGTGCCAGCAGCTTAGATCGGACCAGCTATGGCTACACCTTC.

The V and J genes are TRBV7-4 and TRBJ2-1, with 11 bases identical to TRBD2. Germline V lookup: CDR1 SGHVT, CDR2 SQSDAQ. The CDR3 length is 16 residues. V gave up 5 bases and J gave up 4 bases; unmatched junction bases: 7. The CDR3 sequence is CASSPQTSGIYNEQFF. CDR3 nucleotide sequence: TGTGCCAGCAGCCCTCAGACTAGCGGGATTTACAATGAGCAGTTCTTC.

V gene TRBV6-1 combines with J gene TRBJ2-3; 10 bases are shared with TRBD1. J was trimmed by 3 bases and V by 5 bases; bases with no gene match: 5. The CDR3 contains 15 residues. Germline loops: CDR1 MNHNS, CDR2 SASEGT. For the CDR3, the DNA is TGTGCCAGCAGTTCGCGGGGACAGGGGACAGATACGCAGTATTTT. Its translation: CASSSRGQGTDTQYF.

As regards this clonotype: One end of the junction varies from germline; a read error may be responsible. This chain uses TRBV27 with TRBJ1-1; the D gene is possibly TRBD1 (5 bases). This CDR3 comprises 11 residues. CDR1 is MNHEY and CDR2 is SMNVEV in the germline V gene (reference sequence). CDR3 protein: CPLGADTEAFF. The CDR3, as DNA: TGCCCCCTTGGGGCGGACACTGAAGCTTTCTTT.

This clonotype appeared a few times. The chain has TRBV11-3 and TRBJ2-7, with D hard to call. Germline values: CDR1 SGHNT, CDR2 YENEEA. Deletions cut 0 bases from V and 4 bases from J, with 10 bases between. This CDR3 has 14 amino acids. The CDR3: CASSLDTESYEQYF. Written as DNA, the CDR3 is TGTGCCAGCAGCTTAGATACGGAGAGTTACGAGCAGTACTTC.

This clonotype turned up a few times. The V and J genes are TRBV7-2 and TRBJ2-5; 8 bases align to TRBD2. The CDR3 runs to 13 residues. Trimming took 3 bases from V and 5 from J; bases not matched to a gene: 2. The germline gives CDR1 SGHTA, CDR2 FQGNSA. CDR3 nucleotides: TGTGCCAGCAGCTTCCCGGGGGGGGAGACCCAGTACTTC. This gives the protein CASSFPGGETQYF.

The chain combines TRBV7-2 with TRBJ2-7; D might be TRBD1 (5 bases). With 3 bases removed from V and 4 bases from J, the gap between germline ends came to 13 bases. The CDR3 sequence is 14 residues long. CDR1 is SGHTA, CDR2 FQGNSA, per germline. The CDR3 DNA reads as TGTGCCAGCAGCTTCCGGCAGGGTGGATACGAGCAGTACTTC. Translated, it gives CASSFRQGGYEQYF.

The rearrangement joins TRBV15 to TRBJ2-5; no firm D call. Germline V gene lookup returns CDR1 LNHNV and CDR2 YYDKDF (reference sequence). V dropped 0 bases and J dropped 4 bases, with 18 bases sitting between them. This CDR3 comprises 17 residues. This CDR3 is CATSRDVDTASRETQYF. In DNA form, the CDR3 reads TGTGCCACCAGCAGAGATGTAGACACAGCTTCGAGAGAGACCCAGTACTTC.

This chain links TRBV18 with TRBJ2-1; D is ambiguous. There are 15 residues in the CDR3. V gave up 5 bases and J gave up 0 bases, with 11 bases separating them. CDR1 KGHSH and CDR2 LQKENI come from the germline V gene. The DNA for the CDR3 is TGTGCCAGCTCAGCGGACGGTTTCTCCTACAATGAGCAGTTCTTC. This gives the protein CASSADGFSYNEQFF.

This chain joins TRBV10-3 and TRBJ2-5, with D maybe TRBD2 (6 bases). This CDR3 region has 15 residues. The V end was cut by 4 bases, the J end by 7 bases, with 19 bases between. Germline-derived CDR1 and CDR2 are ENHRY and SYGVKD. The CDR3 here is CAISALAGKVGTQYF. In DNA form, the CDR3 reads TGTGCCATCAGTGCGTTGGCGGGGAAGGTCGGGACCCAGTACTTC.

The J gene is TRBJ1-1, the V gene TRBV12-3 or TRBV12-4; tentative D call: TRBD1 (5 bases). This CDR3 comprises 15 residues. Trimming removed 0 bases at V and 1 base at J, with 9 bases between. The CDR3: CASSLAPGGNTEAFF. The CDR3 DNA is TGTGCCAGCAGTTTAGCGCCCGGGGGGAACACTGAAGCTTTCTTT.

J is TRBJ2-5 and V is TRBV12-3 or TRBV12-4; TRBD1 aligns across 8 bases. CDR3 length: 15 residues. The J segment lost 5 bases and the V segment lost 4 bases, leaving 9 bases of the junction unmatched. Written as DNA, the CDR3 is TGTGCCAGCAGTTGGTTAGGACAGGGACTCGAGACCCAGTACTTC. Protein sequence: CASSWLGQGLETQYF.

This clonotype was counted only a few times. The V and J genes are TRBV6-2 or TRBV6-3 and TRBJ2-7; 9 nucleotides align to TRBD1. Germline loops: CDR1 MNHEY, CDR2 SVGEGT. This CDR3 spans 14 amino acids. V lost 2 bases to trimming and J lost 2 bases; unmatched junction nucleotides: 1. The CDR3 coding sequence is TGTGCCAGCAGTTACGGGACAGGGACCTACGAGCAGTACTTC. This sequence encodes CASSYGTGTYEQYF.

The CDR3 DNA reads TGTGCCAGCAGGTACACAGGGGGCTCGGATCAGCCCCAGCATTTT. As protein: CASRYTGGSDQPQHF. The chain couples TRBV7-2 to TRBJ1-5; 9 nucleotides line up with TRBD1. The trim removed 6 bases at V and 5 bases at J, leaving 8 bases unmatched. The CDR3 runs to 15 residues. Germline V gene lookup returns CDR1 SGHTA and CDR2 FQGNSA.

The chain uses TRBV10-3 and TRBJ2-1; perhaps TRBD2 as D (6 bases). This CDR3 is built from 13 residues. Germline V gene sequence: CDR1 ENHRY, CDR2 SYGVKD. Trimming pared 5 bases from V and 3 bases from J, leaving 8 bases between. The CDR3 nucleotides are TGTGCCATCAGTATCGGGAGCTACAATGAGCAGTTCTTC. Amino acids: CAISIGSYNEQFF.

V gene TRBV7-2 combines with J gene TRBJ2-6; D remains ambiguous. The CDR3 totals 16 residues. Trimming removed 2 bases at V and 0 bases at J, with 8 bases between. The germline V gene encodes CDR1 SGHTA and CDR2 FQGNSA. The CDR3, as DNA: TGTGCCAGCAGCTTAACATCGATCTCTGGGGCCAACGTCCTGACTTTC. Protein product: CASSLTSISGANVLTF. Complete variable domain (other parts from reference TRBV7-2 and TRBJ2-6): GAGVSQSPSNKVTEKGKDVELRCDPISGHTALYWYRQSLGQGLEFLIYFQGNSAPDKSGLPSDRFSAERTGGSVSTLTIQRTQQEDSAVYLCASSLTSISGANVLTFGAGSRLTVL.

CDR3 protein: CATSARLTPGRPNEQFF. In DNA form, the CDR3 reads TGTGCCACCAGTGCCCGACTGACACCAGGCAGACCAAATGAGCAGTTCTTC. The chain is built from TRBV24-1 and TRBJ2-1; no clear D gene. The CDR3 has 17 residues. The V gene lost 5 bases and the J gene lost 7 bases, with 23 bases spanning the gap. The germline V gene has CDR1 KGHDR and CDR2 SFDVKD.

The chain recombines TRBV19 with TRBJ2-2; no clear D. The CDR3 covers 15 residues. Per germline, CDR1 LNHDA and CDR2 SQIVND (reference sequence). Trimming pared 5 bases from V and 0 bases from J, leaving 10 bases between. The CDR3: CASSVSPSNTGELFF. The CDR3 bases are TGTGCCAGTAGTGTCAGTCCATCGAACACCGGGGAGCTGTTTTTT. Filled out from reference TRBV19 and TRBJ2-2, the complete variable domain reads DGGITQSPKYLFRKEGQNVTLSCEQNLNHDAMYWYRQDPGQGLRLIYYSQIVNDFQKGDIAEGYSVSREKKESFPLTVTSAQKNPTAFYLCASSVSPSNTGELFFGEGSRLTVL.

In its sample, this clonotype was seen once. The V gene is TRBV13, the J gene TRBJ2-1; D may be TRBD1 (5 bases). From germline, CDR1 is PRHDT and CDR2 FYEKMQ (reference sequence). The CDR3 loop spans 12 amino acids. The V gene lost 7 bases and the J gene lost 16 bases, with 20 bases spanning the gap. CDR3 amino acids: CASTQSQGDLFF. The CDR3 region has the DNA TGTGCCAGCACCCAAAGCCAGGGTGATCTCTTCTTC.